This T cell receptor beta chain was recorded in a study of cytomegalovirus exposure and HLA in healthy donors. The CDR3 covers 10 residues. V shed 3 bases and J shed 8 bases, with 4 bases lying between them. Germline assignment: CDR1 SEHNR and CDR2 FQNEAQ (reference sequence). The PCR employed 60 Vbeta primers together with 13 Jbeta primers. The assay was immunoSEQ multiplex PCR, and TCRdb's table has in-frame clones only and misses some. The data contain approximately 150,000 clones, roughly 79% of them singletons. This chain links TRBV7-9 with TRBJ1-1; no clear D gene. The sequence was collected from an older woman in good health and CMV-seropositive. Material: PBMCs. The CDR3 protein is CASSFGEAFF. For the CDR3, the DNA is TGTGCCAGCAGCTTTGGCGAAGCTTTCTTT.